This TCR beta chain is from a study of T-cell memory formation after mild COVID-19. Study outcomes and limitations: CD4+ contracting clones lay mainly in CM and EM, CD8+ ones in EMRA.

This clonotype was found a few times. Its antigen is unidentified. Using constant-segment primers, 5'RACE produced TCR alpha and TCR beta cDNA libraries carrying sample barcodes and UMIs. TCRdb re-called the 5' RACE reads through MiXCR, storing one row per CDR3 protein. Here the sample spans some 250,000 distinct CDR3 sequences, more than 15% being singletons. The CDR3 consists of 14 residues. The V gene's germline CDR1 is MDHEN and CDR2 SYDVKM. Unmatched junction bases numbered 4, after V lost 8 bases and J lost 3 bases. The sequenced material came from PBMCs or a T cell subset sorted from them (not recorded which). The sequence came from a man aged 18-30 years who had mild COVID-19 (a few samples of this study predate the infection). Cell type and time point are not known. The chain joins TRBV28 to TRBJ2-1; the match to TRBD2 covers 10 bases. In nucleotides, the CDR3 is TGTGCCAGCGGGGGACTAGCGATCTACAATGAGCAGTTCTTC. It is translated as CASGGLAIYNEQFF.